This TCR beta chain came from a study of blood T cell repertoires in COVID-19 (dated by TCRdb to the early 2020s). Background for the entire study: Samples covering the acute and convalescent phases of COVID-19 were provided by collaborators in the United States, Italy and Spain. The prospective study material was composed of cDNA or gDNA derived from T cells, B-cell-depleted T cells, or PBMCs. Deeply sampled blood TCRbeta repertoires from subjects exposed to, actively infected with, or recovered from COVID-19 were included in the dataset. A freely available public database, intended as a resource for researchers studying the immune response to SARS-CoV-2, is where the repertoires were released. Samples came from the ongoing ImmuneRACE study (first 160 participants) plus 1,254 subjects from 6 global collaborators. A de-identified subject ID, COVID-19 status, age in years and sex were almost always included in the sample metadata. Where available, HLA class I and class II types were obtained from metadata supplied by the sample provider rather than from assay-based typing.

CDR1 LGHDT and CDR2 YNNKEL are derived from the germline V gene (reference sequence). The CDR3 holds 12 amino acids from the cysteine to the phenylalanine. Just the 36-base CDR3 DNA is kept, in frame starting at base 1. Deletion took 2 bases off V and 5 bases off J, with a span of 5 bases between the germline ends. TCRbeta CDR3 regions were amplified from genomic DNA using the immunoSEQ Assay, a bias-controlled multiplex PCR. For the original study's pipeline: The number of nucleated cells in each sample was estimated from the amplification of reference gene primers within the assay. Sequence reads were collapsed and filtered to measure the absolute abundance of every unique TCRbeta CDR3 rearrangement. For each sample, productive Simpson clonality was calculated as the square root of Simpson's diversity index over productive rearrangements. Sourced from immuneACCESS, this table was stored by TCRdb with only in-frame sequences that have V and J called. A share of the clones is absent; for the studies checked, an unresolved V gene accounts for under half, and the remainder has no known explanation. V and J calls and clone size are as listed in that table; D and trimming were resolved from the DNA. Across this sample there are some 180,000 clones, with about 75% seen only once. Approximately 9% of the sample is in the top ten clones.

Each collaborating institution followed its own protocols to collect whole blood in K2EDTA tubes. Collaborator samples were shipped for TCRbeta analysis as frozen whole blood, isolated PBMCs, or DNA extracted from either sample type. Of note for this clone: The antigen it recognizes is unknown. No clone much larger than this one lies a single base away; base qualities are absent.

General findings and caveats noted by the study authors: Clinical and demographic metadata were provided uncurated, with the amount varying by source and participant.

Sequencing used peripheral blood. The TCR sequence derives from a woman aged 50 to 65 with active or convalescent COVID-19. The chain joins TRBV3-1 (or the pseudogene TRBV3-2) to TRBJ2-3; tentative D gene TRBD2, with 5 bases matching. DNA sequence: TGTGCCAGCAGCCAAACTAGAGATACGCAGTATTTT. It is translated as CASSQTRDTQYF.